The 6 T cell receptor beta chains below were found in one sample sequenced in a study of chemoradiotherapy in HPV16-positive cancers. Profiled with immunoSEQ multiplex PCR; TCRdb holds only in-frame clones, not every one. The data show fewer than 9,500 clones, around 75% seen once. The material sequenced was tumor tissue, taken from a patient who underwent chemoradiotherapy. The receptors were sampled from a human donor with HPV-associated anogenital cancer.

The rearrangement uses TRBV29-1 and TRBJ2-3, with TRBD2 matching 7 bases. The CDR3 is made up of 14 amino acids. Germline V gives CDR1 SQVTM, CDR2 ANQGSEA. V shed 8 bases, J shed 2 bases, and the junction held 10 bases outside the gene matches. CDR3 sequence (DNA): TGCAGCTCTTGGGGAGGGGACCCCACAGATACGCAGTATTTT. It codes for CSSWGGDPTDTQYF.

The chain carries TRBV30 and TRBJ2-3; 8 bases align to TRBD2. J lost 2 bases, V lost 3 bases, and 7 bases had no gene match. Germline assignment: CDR1 GTSNPN and CDR2 SVGIG (reference sequence). There are 15 residues in the CDR3. The CDR3 DNA is TGTGCCTGGAGCGGACTAGCTGTTTACACAGATACGCAGTATTTT. This gives the protein CAWSGLAVYTDTQYF. The variable domain in full, with the rest retrieved from reference TRBV30 and TRBJ2-3, is SQTIHQWPATLVQPVGSPLSLECTVEGTSNPNLYWYRQAAGRGLQLLFYSVGIGQISSEVPQNLSASRPQDRQFILSSKKLLLSDSGFYLCAWSGLAVYTDTQYFGPGTRLTVL.

V gene TRBV5-1 combines with J gene TRBJ2-2; 7 positions agree with TRBD1. This CDR3 comprises 15 residues. V trimming: 3 bases; J trimming: 6 bases; junction bases outside the gene matches: 8. Per germline, CDR1 SGHRS and CDR2 YFSETQ. CDR3 DNA: TGCGCCAGCAGCTCCCAGGGGGATGGGGCCGGGGAGCTGTTTTTT. Its translation is CASSSQGDGAGELFF.

V gene TRBV15 combines with J gene TRBJ1-1, with D tentatively TRBD1 (5 bases). The ends were cut back, 2 bases at V and 3 bases at J, with 7 bases in the middle. The CDR3 totals 13 residues. CDR1 is LNHNV and CDR2 is YYDKDF in the germline V gene (reference sequence). CDR3: CATSRQGDTEAFF. CDR3 DNA sequence: TGTGCCACCAGCAGACAGGGCGACACTGAAGCTTTCTTT.

This chain uses TRBV28 with TRBJ1-1, with D hard to call. Germline CDR1 is MDHEN and CDR2 is SYDVKM. Trimming removed 7 bases at V and 1 base at J, with 16 bases between. The CDR3 runs 15 residues. CDR3 in amino acids: CASKNQGRGNTEAFF. As DNA, the CDR3 is TGTGCCAGCAAAAACCAAGGCCGGGGGAACACTGAAGCTTTCTTT. The complete variable domain, with remaining parts taken from reference TRBV28 and TRBJ1-1, reads DVKVTQSSRYLVKRTGEKVFLECVQDMDHENMFWYRQDPGLGLRLIYFSYDVKMKEKGDIPEGYSVSREKKERFSLILESASTNQTSMYLCASKNQGRGNTEAFFGQGTRLTVV.

This chain uses TRBV5-1 with TRBJ2-2, with 11 bases identical to TRBD1. Losses at the gene ends were 2 bases for V and 5 bases for J; bases not matched to a gene: 5. The CDR3 loop spans 16 amino acids. Germline V lookup: CDR1 SGHRS, CDR2 YFSETQ. DNA for the CDR3: TGCGCCAGCAGCTTTACCGGGACAGGGGGGACCGGGGAGCTGTTTTTT. It yields the protein CASSFTGTGGTGELFF.